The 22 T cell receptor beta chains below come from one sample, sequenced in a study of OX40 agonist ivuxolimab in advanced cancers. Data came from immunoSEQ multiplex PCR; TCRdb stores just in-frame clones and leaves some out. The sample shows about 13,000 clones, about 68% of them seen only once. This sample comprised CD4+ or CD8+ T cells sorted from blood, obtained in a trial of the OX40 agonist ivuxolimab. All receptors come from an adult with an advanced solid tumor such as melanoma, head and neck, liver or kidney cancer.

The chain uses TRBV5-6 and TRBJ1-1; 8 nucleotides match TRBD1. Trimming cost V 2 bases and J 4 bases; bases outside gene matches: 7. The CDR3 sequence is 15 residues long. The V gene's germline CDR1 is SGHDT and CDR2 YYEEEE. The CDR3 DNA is TGTGCCAGCAGCTTTTTAGACACAGGGGGCACTGAAGCTTTCTTT. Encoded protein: CASSFLDTGGTEAFF.

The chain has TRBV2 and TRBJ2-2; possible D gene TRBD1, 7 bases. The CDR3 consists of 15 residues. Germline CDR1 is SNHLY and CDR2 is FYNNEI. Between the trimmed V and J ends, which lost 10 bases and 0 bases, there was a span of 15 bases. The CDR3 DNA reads TGTGCCACCAAACAGGGGACTTCGAACACCGGGGAGCTGTTTTTT. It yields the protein CATKQGTSNTGELFF.

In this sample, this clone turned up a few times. CDR3 protein: CASSPAHLGRGELFF. The CDR3 DNA is TGTGCCAGCAGTCCCGCCCATTTAGGGCGCGGGGAGCTGTTTTTT. The chain combines TRBV6-5 with TRBJ2-2; D is unclear. The CDR3 is 15 amino acids. In germline, CDR1 is MNHEY, CDR2 SVGAGI. Deletions cut 5 bases from V and 7 bases from J, with 17 bases between.

CDR3 sequence reads: CASGAQVVDEQYF. CDR3 bases: TGTGCCAGTGGGGCTCAAGTCGTAGACGAGCAGTACTTC. The chain carries TRBV27 and TRBJ2-7, with D possibly TRBD1 on 5 matching bases. The CDR3 has 13 amino acids. CDR1 and CDR2 (germline): MNHEY, SMNVEV (reference sequence). Trimming removed 9 bases at V and 5 bases at J, with 17 bases between.

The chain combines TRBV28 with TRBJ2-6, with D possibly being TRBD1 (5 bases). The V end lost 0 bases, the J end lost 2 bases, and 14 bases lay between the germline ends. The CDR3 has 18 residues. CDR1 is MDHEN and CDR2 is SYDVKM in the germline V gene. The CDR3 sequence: CASSLWGTGYPGANVLTF. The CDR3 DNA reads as TGTGCCAGCAGTTTATGGGGAACAGGTTACCCTGGGGCCAACGTCCTGACTTTC.

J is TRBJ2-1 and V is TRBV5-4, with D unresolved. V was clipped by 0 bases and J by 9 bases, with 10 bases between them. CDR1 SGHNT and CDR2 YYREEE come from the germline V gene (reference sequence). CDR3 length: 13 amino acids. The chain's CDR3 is CASSLDLLGEQFF. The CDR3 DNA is TGTGCCAGCAGCTTGGATCTGTTGGGTGAGCAGTTCTTC.

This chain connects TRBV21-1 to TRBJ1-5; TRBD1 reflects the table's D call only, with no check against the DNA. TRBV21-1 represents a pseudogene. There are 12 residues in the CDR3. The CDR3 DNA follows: TGTGCCAGCAGCTCCAGGGTTGGGCCCCAGCATTTT. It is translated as CASSSRVGPQHF.

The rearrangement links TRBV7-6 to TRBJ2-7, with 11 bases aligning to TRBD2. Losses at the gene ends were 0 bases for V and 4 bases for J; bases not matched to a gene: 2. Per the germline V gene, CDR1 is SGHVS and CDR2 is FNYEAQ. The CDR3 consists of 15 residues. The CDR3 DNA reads TGTGCCAGCAGCTTAGCGATAGCGGGAGGGTACGAGCAGTACTTC. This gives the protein CASSLAIAGGYEQYF. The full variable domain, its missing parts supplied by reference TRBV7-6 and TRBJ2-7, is GAGVSQSPRYKVTKRGQDVALRCDPISGHVSLYWYRQALGQGPEFLTYFNYEAQQDKSGLPNDRFSAERPEGSISTLTIQRTEQRDSAMYRCASSLAIAGGYEQYFGPGTRLTVT.

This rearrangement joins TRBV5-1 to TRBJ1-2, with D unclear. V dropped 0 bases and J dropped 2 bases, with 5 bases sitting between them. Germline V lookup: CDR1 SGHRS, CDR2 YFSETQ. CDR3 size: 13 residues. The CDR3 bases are TGCGCCAGCAGCTTGGGCAGGAACTATGGCTACACCTTC. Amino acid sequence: CASSLGRNYGYTF.

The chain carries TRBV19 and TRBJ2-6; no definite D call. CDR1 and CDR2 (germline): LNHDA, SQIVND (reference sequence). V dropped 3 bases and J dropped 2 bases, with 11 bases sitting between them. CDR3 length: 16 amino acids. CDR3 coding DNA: TGTGCCAGTAGTATCCCTGACGGACCTGGGGCCAACGTCCTGACTTTC. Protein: CASSIPDGPGANVLTF. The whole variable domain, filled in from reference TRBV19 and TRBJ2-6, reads DGGITQSPKYLFRKEGQNVTLSCEQNLNHDAMYWYRQDPGQGLRLIYYSQIVNDFQKGDIAEGYSVSREKKESFPLTVTSAQKNPTAFYLCASSIPDGPGANVLTFGAGSRLTVL.

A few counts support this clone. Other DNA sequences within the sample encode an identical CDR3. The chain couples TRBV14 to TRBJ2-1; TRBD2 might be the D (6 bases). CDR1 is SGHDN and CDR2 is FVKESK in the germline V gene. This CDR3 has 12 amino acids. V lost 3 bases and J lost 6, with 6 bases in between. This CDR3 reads CASSQGGNEQFF. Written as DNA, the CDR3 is TGTGCCAGCAGCCAGGGAGGCAATGAGCAGTTCTTC.

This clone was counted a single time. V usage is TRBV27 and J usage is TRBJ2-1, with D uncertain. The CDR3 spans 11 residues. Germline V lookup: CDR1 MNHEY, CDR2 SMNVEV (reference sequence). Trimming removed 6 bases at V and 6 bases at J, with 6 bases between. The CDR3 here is CASSHINEQFF. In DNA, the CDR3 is TGTGCCAGCAGCCATATCAATGAGCAGTTCTTC.

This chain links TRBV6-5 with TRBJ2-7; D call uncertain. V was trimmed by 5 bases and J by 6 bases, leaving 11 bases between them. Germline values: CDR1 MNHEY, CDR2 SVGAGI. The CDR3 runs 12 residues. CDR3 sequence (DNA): TGTGCCAGCAGTGTCTGGGCCACCGAGCAGTACTTC. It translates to CASSVWATEQYF.

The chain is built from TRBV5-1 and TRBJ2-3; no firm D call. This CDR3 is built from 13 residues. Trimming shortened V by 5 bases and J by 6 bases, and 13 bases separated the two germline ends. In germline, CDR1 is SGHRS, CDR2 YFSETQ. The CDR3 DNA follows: TGCGCCAGCAGTGGGATGCCCCGCGATACGCAGTATTTT. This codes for CASSGMPRDTQYF.

CDR3 DNA sequence: TGTGCCAGCAGTTGGCAGGGCACAGATACGCAGTATTTT. Its translation: CASSWQGTDTQYF. The rearrangement uses TRBV27 and TRBJ2-3; D not certain. V was trimmed by 4 bases and J by 1 base, leaving 6 bases between them. CDR3 length: 13 amino acids. Germline CDR1 and CDR2: MNHEY and SMNVEV (reference sequence).

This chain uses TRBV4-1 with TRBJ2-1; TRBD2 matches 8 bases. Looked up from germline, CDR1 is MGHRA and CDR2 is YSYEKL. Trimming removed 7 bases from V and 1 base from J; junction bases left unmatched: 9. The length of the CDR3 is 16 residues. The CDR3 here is CASTLSGGTSYNEQFF. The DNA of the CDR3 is TGCGCCAGCACTCTCTCGGGGGGGACGTCCTACAATGAGCAGTTCTTC.

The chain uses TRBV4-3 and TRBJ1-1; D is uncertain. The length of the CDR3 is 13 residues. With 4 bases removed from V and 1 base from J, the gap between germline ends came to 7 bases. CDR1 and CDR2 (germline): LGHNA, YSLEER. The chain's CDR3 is CASSLNWNTEAFF. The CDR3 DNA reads TGCGCCAGCAGCCTTAATTGGAACACTGAAGCTTTCTTT.

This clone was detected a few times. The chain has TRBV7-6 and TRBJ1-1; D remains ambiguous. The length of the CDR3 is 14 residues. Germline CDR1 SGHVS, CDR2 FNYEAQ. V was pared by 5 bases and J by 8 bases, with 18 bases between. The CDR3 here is CASSPTTQAREAFF. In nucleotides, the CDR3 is TGTGCCAGCAGCCCCACCACGCAAGCCAGAGAAGCTTTCTTT.

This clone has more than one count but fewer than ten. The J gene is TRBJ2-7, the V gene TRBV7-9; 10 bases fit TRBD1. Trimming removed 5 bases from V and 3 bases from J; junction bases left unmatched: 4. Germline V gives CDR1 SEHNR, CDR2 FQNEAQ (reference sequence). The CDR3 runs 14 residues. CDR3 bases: TGTGCCAGCAGCCACCGGGACAGGGGCTACGAGCAGTACTTC. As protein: CASSHRDRGYEQYF.

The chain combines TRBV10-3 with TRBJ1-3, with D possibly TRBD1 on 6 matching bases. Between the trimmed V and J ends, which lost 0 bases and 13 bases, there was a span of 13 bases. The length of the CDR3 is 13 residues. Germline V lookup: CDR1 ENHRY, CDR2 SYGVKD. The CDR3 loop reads CAISESPADRIYF. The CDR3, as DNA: TGTGCCATCAGTGAGTCACCCGCTGACAGGATATATTTT.

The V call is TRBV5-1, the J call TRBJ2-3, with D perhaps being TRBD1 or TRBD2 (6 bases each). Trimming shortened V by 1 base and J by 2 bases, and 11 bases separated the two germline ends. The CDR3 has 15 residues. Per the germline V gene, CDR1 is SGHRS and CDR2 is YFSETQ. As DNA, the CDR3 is TGCGCCAGCAGCTTGAACGGGGGCATCACAGATACGCAGTATTTT. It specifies CASSLNGGITDTQYF.

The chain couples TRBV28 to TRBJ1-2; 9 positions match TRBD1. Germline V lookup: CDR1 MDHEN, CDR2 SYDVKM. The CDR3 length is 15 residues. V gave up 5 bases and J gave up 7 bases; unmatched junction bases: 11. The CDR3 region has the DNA TGTGCCAGCAGTCTGACCGGGACAGGGAGGTTTGGCTACACCTTC. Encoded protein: CASSLTGTGRFGYTF.